This TCR beta chain appears in the sequencing data of a study of blood T cell repertoires in COVID-19. With 2 bases clipped from V and 3 bases from J, the junction kept 13 bases outside the gene matches. This CDR3 is built from 19 residues. Germline lookup yields CDR1 SGDLS and CDR2 YYNGEE. Produced via immunoSEQ multiplex PCR; TCRdb's table is partial and in-frame only. The sample contains under 250,000 clones, roughly 80% of which appear only once. Those enrolled, adults aged roughly 18 to 89 years, came from some 25 US areas. V is TRBV9 and J is TRBJ2-2, with 10 bases identical to TRBD2. This clonotype was sampled from a woman in her thirties or forties who had been exposed to COVID-19. The sample was PBMCs or T cells enriched from blood (not recorded which). CDR3 sequence (DNA): TGTGCCAGCAGCGTGCGCCCCCCGTCTAGCGGGGGTTACACCGGGGAGCTGTTTTTT. It codes for CASSVRPPSSGGYTGELFF. Using reference TRBV9 and TRBJ2-2 for the parts outside the CDR3, the full variable domain is DSGVTQTPKHLITATGQRVTLRCSPRSGDLSVYWYQQSLDQGLQFLIQYYNGEERAKGNILERFSAQQFPDLHSELNLSSLELGDSALYFCASSVRPPSSGGYTGELFFGEGSRLTVL.